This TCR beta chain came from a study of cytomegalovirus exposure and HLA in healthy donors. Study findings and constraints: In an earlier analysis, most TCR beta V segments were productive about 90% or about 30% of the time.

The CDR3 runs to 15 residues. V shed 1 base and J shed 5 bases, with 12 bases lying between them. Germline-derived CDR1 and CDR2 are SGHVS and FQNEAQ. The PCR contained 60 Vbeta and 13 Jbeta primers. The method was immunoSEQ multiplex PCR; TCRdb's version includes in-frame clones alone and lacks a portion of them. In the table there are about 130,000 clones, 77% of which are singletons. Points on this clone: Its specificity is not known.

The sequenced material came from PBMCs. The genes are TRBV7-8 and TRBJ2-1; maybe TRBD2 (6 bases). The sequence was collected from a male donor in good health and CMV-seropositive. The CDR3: CASSLDGGSDNEQFF. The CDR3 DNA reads TGTGCCAGCAGCTTAGATGGGGGGTCGGACAATGAGCAGTTCTTC. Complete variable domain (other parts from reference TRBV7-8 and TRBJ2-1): GAGVSQSPRYKVAKRGQDVALRCDPISGHVSLFWYQQALGQGPEFLTYFQNEAQLDKSGLPSDRFFAERPEGSVSTLKIQRTQQEDSAVYLCASSLDGGSDNEQFFGPGTRLTVL.